Listed below are T cell receptor beta chains from one sample, sequenced in a study of T cells in Graves' hyperthyroidism and ophthalmopathy. TCRdb ran MiXCR on the multiplex PCR reads and lists one entry per CDR3 protein. The table includes 250,000 or so distinct CDR3 sequences, roughly 15% detected once. Sequencing was done on a sample of blood. The receptors stem from a woman aged 45-65 years with Graves' hyperthyroidism that later progressed to Graves' ophthalmopathy. Both conserved end residues are trimmed from each CDR3. Fields, in order: J gene, V gene, CDR3 protein.

j_call: TRBJ2-7
v_call: TRBV28
cdr3_aa: ASSPGQGYEQY

j_call: TRBJ2-6
v_call: TRBV16
cdr3_aa: ASSQGVPGANVLT

j_call: TRBJ2-2
v_call: TRBV12-3/TRBV12-4
cdr3_aa: ASSSGQDRGELF

j_call: TRBJ2-3
v_call: TRBV28
cdr3_aa: ASSLTRGLRTDTQY

j_call: TRBJ1-4
v_call: TRBV30
cdr3_aa: AWGVRGRAATNEKLF

j_call: TRBJ2-3
v_call: TRBV27
cdr3_aa: ASSPQAVTFTDTQY

j_call: TRBJ1-2
v_call: TRBV5-5
cdr3_aa: ASSRGQDGYT

j_call: TRBJ2-1
v_call: TRBV25-1
cdr3_aa: ASSDLSTSGSYNEQF

j_call: TRBJ2-7
v_call: TRBV9
cdr3_aa: ASSPQGLAGAEQY

j_call: TRBJ2-3
v_call: TRBV29-1
cdr3_aa: SVRPGTSGREADTQY

j_call: TRBJ1-3
v_call: TRBV6-6
cdr3_aa: ASSYSRESGNTIY

j_call: TRBJ1-1
v_call: TRBV9
cdr3_aa: ASSVAQGNTEAF

j_call: TRBJ1-1
v_call: TRBV6-1
cdr3_aa: ASSGRHVETF

j_call: TRBJ2-3
v_call: TRBV5-1
cdr3_aa: ASSSSSGTGTQY

j_call: TRBJ2-2
v_call: TRBV12-5
cdr3_aa: ASGLALIGTSGRWDTGELF

j_call: TRBJ2-7
v_call: TRBV28
cdr3_aa: ASSLGGKSSYEQY

j_call: TRBJ1-6
v_call: TRBV7-9
cdr3_aa: ASSLAGGSRTPLH

j_call: TRBJ2-7
v_call: TRBV5-1
cdr3_aa: ASSSSGFHEQY

j_call: TRBJ2-7
v_call: TRBV6-6
cdr3_aa: ASSYSNVPSYEQY

j_call: TRBJ2-1
v_call: TRBV6-1
cdr3_aa: ASSYGPGPEQF

j_call: TRBJ2-1
v_call: TRBV6-1
cdr3_aa: ASAVNPGSWF

j_call: TRBJ2-4
v_call: TRBV11-2
cdr3_aa: ASSPNSGSAKNIQY

j_call: TRBJ2-7
v_call: TRBV6-1
cdr3_aa: ASSNGRSEQY

j_call: TRBJ2-2
v_call: TRBV28
cdr3_aa: ASKDNTGELF

j_call: TRBJ2-7
v_call: TRBV6-1
cdr3_aa: ASTWDREGEQY

j_call: TRBJ2-5
v_call: TRBV20-1
cdr3_aa: SARKVGGETQY

j_call: TRBJ2-2
v_call: TRBV2
cdr3_aa: ASSGLAGNTGELF

j_call: TRBJ1-1
v_call: TRBV19
cdr3_aa: ASSIEGRRAF

j_call: TRBJ2-7
v_call: TRBV14
cdr3_aa: ASSQVGFRPSGEQY

j_call: TRBJ1-5
v_call: TRBV18
cdr3_aa: ASSLTTGMEQPQH

j_call: TRBJ2-2
v_call: TRBV28
cdr3_aa: ASNLGAGLANTGELF

j_call: TRBJ2-3
v_call: TRBV20-1
cdr3_aa: SARLPRDSQYTDTQY

j_call: TRBJ1-6
v_call: TRBV9
cdr3_aa: ASSEGSVLRGSPLH

j_call: TRBJ2-6
v_call: TRBV6-1
cdr3_aa: ASNPRTWAGANVLT

j_call: TRBJ2-3
v_call: TRBV2
cdr3_aa: ASSVITDTQY

j_call: TRBJ2-7
v_call: TRBV12-3/TRBV12-4
cdr3_aa: ASSLSGAYEQY

j_call: TRBJ1-6
v_call: TRBV20-1
cdr3_aa: SARDRDQSPLH

j_call: TRBJ1-1
v_call: TRBV5-8
cdr3_aa: ASSHPSAGNTEAF

j_call: TRBJ2-2
v_call: TRBV24-1
cdr3_aa: ATSDINAVGELF

j_call: TRBJ2-2
v_call: TRBV7-9
cdr3_aa: ASSSWTGNTGELF

j_call: TRBJ2-5
v_call: TRBV20-1
cdr3_aa: SARGLGSLETQY

j_call: TRBJ2-7
v_call: TRBV5-1
cdr3_aa: ASSSTGWEEQY

j_call: TRBJ1-1
v_call: TRBV2
cdr3_aa: ARGGVLGRGTEAF

j_call: TRBJ2-7
v_call: TRBV5-1
cdr3_aa: ASSLSPAYEQY

j_call: TRBJ1-4
v_call: TRBV7-9
cdr3_aa: ASSVQEKLF

j_call: TRBJ1-4
v_call: TRBV20-1
cdr3_aa: SARTRGKLF

j_call: TRBJ2-5
v_call: TRBV5-1
cdr3_aa: ASSQGQGASQY

j_call: TRBJ2-3
v_call: TRBV7-3
cdr3_aa: ASSRAAGGLRDTQY

j_call: TRBJ2-5
v_call: TRBV6-1
cdr3_aa: ASSYNVQETQY